These 15 T cell receptor beta chains came from one sample sequenced in a study of vaccination and CD4 T cells after COVID-19. These receptors' targets are unknown. Oncomine TCR Beta short-read sequencing was applied to DNA from cultured CD4+ T cells. Each CDR3 protein gets one entry after TCRdb re-called the PCR reads with MiXCR. The sample has around 23,000 distinct CDR3 sequences; under 50% are singletons. Described time point: late sampling 161 to 241 days after vaccination in a few convalescent patients. The sample's treatment: approximately 10-day PBMC culture with coronavirus spike peptide pools or control peptides (ViraFEST assay). The sample in question was CD4+ T cells from blood, cultured in vitro, obtained about 7 months after SARS-CoV-2 vaccination. Receptor source: a human donor who had recovered from COVID-19.

This clonotype was seen once. This chain uses TRBV6-1 with TRBJ2-1; 7 nucleotides line up with TRBD2. Germline assignment: CDR1 MNHNS and CDR2 SASEGT. J lost 0 bases, V lost 6 bases, and 8 bases had no gene match. The CDR3 consists of 16 residues. The CDR3 DNA follows: TGTGCCAGCAGGTCTCCTAGCGGAAGCTCCTACAATGAGCAGTTCTTC. Its protein is CASRSPSGSSYNEQFF.

The rearrangement joins TRBV7-2 to TRBJ2-7, with D possibly being TRBD1 or TRBD2 (6 bases each). Germline assignment: CDR1 SGHTA and CDR2 FQGNSA. V shed 4 bases and J shed 4 bases, with 14 bases lying between them. This CDR3 contains 14 residues. The CDR3 is CASSYSGARYEQYF. CDR3 DNA sequence: TGTGCCAGCAGCTACTCGGGGGCAAGGTACGAGCAGTACTTC. The entire variable domain, with the rest obtained from reference TRBV7-2 and TRBJ2-7, is as follows: GAGVSQSPSNKVTEKGKDVELRCDPISGHTALYWYRQSLGQGLEFLIYFQGNSAPDKSGLPSDRFSAERTGGSVSTLTIQRTQQEDSAVYLCASSYSGARYEQYFGPGTRLTVT.

This chain joins TRBV20-1 and TRBJ2-1; 9 bases match TRBD2. The germline V gene encodes CDR1 DFQATT and CDR2 SNEGSKA (reference sequence). The CDR3 runs to 13 residues. The trim removed 6 bases at V and 4 bases at J, leaving 4 bases unmatched. In DNA, the CDR3 is TGCAGTGCGTCTAGCGGGATATACAATGAGCAGTTCTTC. Its translation is CSASSGIYNEQFF.

Only a few counts were recorded for this clonotype. The V and J genes are TRBV25-1 and TRBJ2-5; TRBD1 matches at 7 bases. The junction had 6 bases not matched to a gene; V was cut back by 3 bases and J by 2 bases. Germline V lookup: CDR1 MGHDK, CDR2 SYGVNS. This CDR3 has 15 residues. The CDR3 here is CASSDSGRGQETQYF. The CDR3 coding sequence is TGTGCCAGCAGTGATTCCGGCAGGGGGCAAGAGACCCAGTACTTC.

The rearrangement joins TRBV12-3 or TRBV12-4 to TRBJ1-5; maybe TRBD1 (6 bases). V lost 5 bases and J 6 bases, leaving 26 bases between the germline ends. The CDR3 is 18 amino acids. For the CDR3, the DNA is TGTGCCAGCAGTGAGGAGCCGTGGTTCCAGGAGGGGGTTCAGCCCCAGCATTTT. Translated, it gives CASSEEPWFQEGVQPQHF.

The chain combines TRBV19 with TRBJ2-7; 7 bases are shared with TRBD1. The V gene's germline CDR1 is LNHDA and CDR2 SQIVND (reference sequence). The J segment lost 1 base and the V segment lost 9 bases, leaving 15 bases of the junction unmatched. The CDR3 contains 16 residues. The CDR3: CASSSLQTGFSYEQYF. The CDR3 DNA sequence: TGTGCCAGCAGTTCCCTCCAGACAGGGTTTTCCTACGAGCAGTACTTC.

V gene TRBV18 combines with J gene TRBJ2-1, with 7 nucleotides matching TRBD2. V was pared by 6 bases and J by 2 bases, with 10 bases of the junction left unmatched. Germline V CDR1 and CDR2: KGHSH, LQKENI. The CDR3 spans 16 residues. The CDR3 DNA sequence: TGTGCCAGCTCTCAAGCGGGGACTGGGGCCTACAATGAGCAGTTCTTC. This gives the protein CASSQAGTGAYNEQFF.

V usage is TRBV7-2 and J usage is TRBJ1-1, with D tentatively TRBD1 (6 bases). The CDR3 is 13 amino acids. V was shortened by 10 bases and J by 0 bases, with 12 bases between the two germline ends. Germline assignment: CDR1 SGHTA and CDR2 FQGNSA. As DNA, the CDR3 is TGTGCCATCACCAGGGGTCTGAACACTGAAGCTTTCTTT. It yields the protein CAITRGLNTEAFF.

The chain uses TRBV28 and TRBJ2-5, with D tentatively TRBD1 (5 bases). The CDR3 covers 13 residues. Germline V gives CDR1 MDHEN, CDR2 SYDVKM. Trimming removed 5 bases from V and 5 bases from J, with 12 bases in between. In nucleotides, the CDR3 is TGTGCCAGCAGTGACAGAAGGGGTGAGACCCAGTACTTC. It is translated as CASSDRRGETQYF.

The chain carries TRBV29-1 and TRBJ2-1; TRBD1 might be the D (8 bases). Trimming removed 6 bases from V and 5 bases from J, with 14 bases in between. The CDR3 is 13 residues long. Per the germline V gene, CDR1 is SQVTM and CDR2 is ANQGSEA. In DNA, the CDR3 is TGCAGCGTCGACAGGGGAGGGCACAATGAGCAGTTCTTC. Translating it yields CSVDRGGHNEQFF.

The V gene is TRBV20-1, the J gene TRBJ2-1; D assignment may be TRBD1 or TRBD2 (6 bases each). CDR1 and CDR2 (germline): DFQATT, SNEGSKA (reference sequence). The V gene lost 3 bases and the J gene lost 1 base, with 16 bases spanning the gap. This CDR3 contains 16 residues. The CDR3 protein is CSARHGGSTSYNEQFF. CDR3 in DNA: TGCAGTGCTAGGCACGGGGGCAGCACTTCCTACAATGAGCAGTTCTTC.

This clonotype qualifies as medium-sized. In DNA, the CDR3 is TGTGCCAGCCGGAACAACTACGAGCAGTACTTC. Its protein product is CASRNNYEQYF. The chain has TRBV28 and TRBJ2-7; D not certain. This CDR3 contains 11 residues. V shed 8 bases and J shed 3 bases, with 8 bases lying between them. CDR1 and CDR2 from the germline V gene are MDHEN and SYDVKM.

The chain joins TRBV5-8 to TRBJ2-7; 7 bases are shared with TRBD1. The CDR3 is 13 residues long. The junction had 3 bases not matched to a gene; V was cut back by 3 bases and J by 3 bases. Germline assignment: CDR1 SGHTS and CDR2 YDEGEE. The CDR3 nucleotides are TGTGCCAGCAGCTGGGGACAGAACTACGAGCAGTACTTC. Its protein is CASSWGQNYEQYF.

This clonotype came up a few times. The rearrangement uses TRBV6-5 and TRBJ1-5; no clear D. The V end lost 2 bases, the J end lost 7 bases, and 9 bases lay between the germline ends. Germline loops: CDR1 MNHEY, CDR2 SVGAGI. This CDR3 contains 13 residues. The CDR3 DNA is TGTGCCAGCAGTTACGCCAGGCGCCAGCCCCAGCATTTT. As protein: CASSYARRQPQHF.

The chain combines TRBV7-9 with TRBJ2-1, with a weak D call TRBD2 (5 bases). The CDR3 length is 12 residues. Germline CDR1 SEHNR, CDR2 FQNEAQ (reference sequence). V was cut by 1 base and J by 10 bases, with 8 bases left in between. CDR3 in DNA: TGTGCCAGCAGCTTAGTTGAGGGAGAGCAGTTCTTC. This gives the protein CASSLVEGEQFF.